Following are 4 T cell receptor beta chains from one sample sequenced in a study of blood T cell repertoires in COVID-19. The repertoire was sequenced with immunoSEQ multiplex PCR; TCRdb's copy has only in-frame clones and lacks some. The data show 270,000 or so clones, with about nine tenths seen just once and roughly 8.5% held by the top ten. The sequenced material came from peripheral blood. Receptors originate from a man aged 40-49 years with active or convalescent COVID-19.

V is TRBV30 and J is TRBJ2-1; maybe TRBD2 (5 bases). Germline lookup yields CDR1 GTSNPN and CDR2 SVGIG (reference sequence). V was clipped by 3 bases and J by 0 bases, with 9 bases between them. The CDR3 has 14 amino acids. This CDR3 is CAWSRDSSYNEQFF. In DNA form, the CDR3 reads TGTGCCTGGAGCCGGGATAGCTCCTACAATGAGCAGTTCTTC.

V gene TRBV6-5 combines with J gene TRBJ2-3, with D possibly TRBD2 on 6 matching bases. Germline V gene data show CDR1 as MNHEY and CDR2 as SVGAGI. The CDR3 covers 15 residues. V lost 2 bases and J 3 bases, leaving 12 bases between the germline ends. This chain's CDR3 is CASSYTSIETDTQYF. CDR3 in DNA: TGTGCCAGCAGTTACACTAGCATCGAGACAGATACGCAGTATTTT.

The rearrangement links TRBV11-3 to TRBJ2-7, with D tentatively TRBD2 (6 bases). This CDR3 contains 15 residues. The V gene's germline CDR1 is SGHNT and CDR2 YENEEA. Between the trimmed V and J ends, which lost 1 base and 5 bases, there was a span of 15 bases. In nucleotides, the CDR3 is TGTGCCAGCAGCTTAGGCGGCGGGGAGAATGACGAGCAGTACTTC. Translation: CASSLGGGENDEQYF.

CDR3 bases: TGCGCCAGCAGCCCCAGGACAGGGGGCACCTACGAGCAGTACTTC. Residues: CASSPRTGGTYEQYF. The chain joins TRBV5-1 to TRBJ2-7, with 11 positions matching TRBD1. Losses at the gene ends were 4 bases for V and 2 bases for J; bases not matched to a gene: 5. The CDR3 is made up of 15 amino acids. The V gene's germline CDR1 is SGHRS and CDR2 YFSETQ.